This T cell receptor (beta chain) is drawn from a study of OX40 agonist ivuxolimab in advanced cancers. Study details: Subjects had a mean age of approximately 60 years, with a range of about 23 to 79; just over 80% were male. Two cutaneous melanoma patients and one hepatocellular carcinoma patient, three in all, had partial responses.

Libraries were prepared by immunoSEQ multiplex PCR; TCRdb keeps only in-frame clonotypes and omits some of them. The profile shows about 34,000 clones, about nine tenths of them singletons. Per germline, CDR1 SGHNT and CDR2 YENEEA. V lost 9 bases to trimming and J lost 4 bases; unmatched junction nucleotides: 9. The CDR3 is 14 amino acids. Worth noting for this clone: No antigen is known for it.

General study findings and limits: Certain nonresponders additionally had low normalized T-cell clonal expansion.

This chain links TRBV11-3 with TRBJ1-1; 9 bases are shared with TRBD1. The sequenced sample was CD4+ or CD8+ T cells sorted from blood, obtained in a trial of the OX40 agonist ivuxolimab. The clonotype was recovered from an adult with an advanced solid tumor such as melanoma, head and neck, liver or kidney cancer. The CDR3 loop reads CASSMGQGSTEAFF. The CDR3 DNA reads TGTGCCAGTTCTATGGGACAGGGTTCCACTGAAGCTTTCTTT.